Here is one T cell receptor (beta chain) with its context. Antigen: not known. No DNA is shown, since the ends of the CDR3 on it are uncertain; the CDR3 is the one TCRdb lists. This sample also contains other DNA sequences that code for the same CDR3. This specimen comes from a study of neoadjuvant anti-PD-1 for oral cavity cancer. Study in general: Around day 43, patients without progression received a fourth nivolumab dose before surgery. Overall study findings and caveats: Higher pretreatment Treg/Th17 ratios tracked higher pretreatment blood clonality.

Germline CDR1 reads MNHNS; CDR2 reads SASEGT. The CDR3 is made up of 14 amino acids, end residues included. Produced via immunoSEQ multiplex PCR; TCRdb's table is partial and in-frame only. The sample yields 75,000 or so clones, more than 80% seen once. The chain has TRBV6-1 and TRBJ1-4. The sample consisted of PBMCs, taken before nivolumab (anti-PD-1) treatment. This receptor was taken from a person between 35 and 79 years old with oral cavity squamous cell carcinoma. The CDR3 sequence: CASSDSGRAAKLFF.